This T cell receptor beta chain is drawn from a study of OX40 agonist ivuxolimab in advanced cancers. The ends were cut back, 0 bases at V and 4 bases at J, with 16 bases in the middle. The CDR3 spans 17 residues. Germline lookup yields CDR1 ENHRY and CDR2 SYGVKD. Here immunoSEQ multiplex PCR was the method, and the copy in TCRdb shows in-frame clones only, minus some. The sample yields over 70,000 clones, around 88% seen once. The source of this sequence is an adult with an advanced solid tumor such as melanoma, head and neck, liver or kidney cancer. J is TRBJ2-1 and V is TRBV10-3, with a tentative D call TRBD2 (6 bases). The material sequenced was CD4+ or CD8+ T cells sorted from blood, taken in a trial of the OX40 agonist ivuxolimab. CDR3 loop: CAISESVSGPLYNEQFF. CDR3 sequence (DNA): TGTGCCATCAGTGAGTCGGTTAGCGGCCCCTTGTACAATGAGCAGTTCTTC.